Shown below are 28 T cell receptor beta chains from a single sample sequenced in a study of Graves' ophthalmopathy and Graves' hyperthyroidism. Investigators amplified TCR beta CDR3 regions from RNA transcripts. An initial RT-PCR round employing HTBI primers preceded a second-round multiplex PCR. TCRdb re-analysed the multiplex PCR reads in MiXCR, keeping a single row per CDR3 protein. The sample has hundreds of thousands of distinct CDR3 sequences, around a fifth seen once. The sequenced sample was peripheral blood. The receptors stem from a woman aged 18-29 years with stable Graves' hyperthyroidism.

This clonotype has ten or more counts. The chain has TRBV11-2 and TRBJ2-7, with 13 nucleotides matching TRBD2. There are 16 residues in the CDR3. The germline CDR1 and CDR2 sequences are SGHAT and FQNNGV. The ends lost 5 bases at V and 3 bases at J; junction bases unmatched: 7. CDR3 coding DNA: TGTGCCAGCAGCCTGGGGACTAGCGGGGCGGGCTACGAGCAGTACTTC. It codes for CASSLGTSGAGYEQYF.

This clonotype was observed many times. The V gene is TRBV19, the J gene TRBJ1-2; TRBD1 agrees at 10 bases. The trim removed 5 bases at V and 4 bases at J, leaving 7 bases unmatched. Germline loops: CDR1 LNHDA, CDR2 SQIVND (reference sequence). This CDR3 is 15 amino acids long. The CDR3 DNA reads TGTGCCAGTAGTTCCTATGGACAGGGGGGCTATGGCTACACCTTC. Protein product: CASSSYGQGGYGYTF.

The sample holds many counts of this clonotype. The rearrangement uses TRBV27 and TRBJ1-5, with TRBD1 as a possible D gene (5 bases). V was shortened by 1 base and J by 7 bases, with 14 bases between the two germline ends. The germline CDR1 and CDR2 sequences are MNHEY and SMNVEV (reference sequence). The CDR3 is 15 amino acids. The CDR3 bases are TGTGCCAGCAGTTTATGGGGTGACAGTGGCCAGCCCCAGCATTTT. It yields the protein CASSLWGDSGQPQHF.

This chain uses TRBV30 with TRBJ2-5; 7 nucleotides line up with TRBD2. Germline CDR1 is GTSNPN and CDR2 is SVGIG (reference sequence). The trim removed 3 bases at V and 4 bases at J, leaving 11 bases unmatched. This CDR3 has 15 residues. The DNA of the CDR3 is TGTGCCTGGAGCCCGCTGGGAAGGGAGGGAGAGACCCAGTACTTC. Translated: CAWSPLGREGETQYF.

The sample holds many counts of this clonotype. The J gene is TRBJ2-7, the V gene TRBV20-1; 13 bases line up with TRBD2. V lost 3 bases, J lost 5 bases, and 10 bases stayed unmatched. In germline, CDR1 is DFQATT, CDR2 SNEGSKA (reference sequence). The CDR3 length is 16 residues. CDR3 residues: CSARAWTSGRGHEQYF. The CDR3 region has the DNA TGCAGTGCTAGGGCCTGGACTAGCGGGAGAGGCCACGAGCAGTACTTC.

This clonotype was seen a handful of times. This chain joins TRBV20-1 and TRBJ2-6; D is undetermined. Deletions cut 0 bases from V and 0 bases from J, with 9 bases between. CDR1 and CDR2 from the germline V gene are DFQATT and SNEGSKA (reference sequence). This CDR3 is 16 amino acids long. This CDR3 reads CSARDRVHSGANVLTF. In DNA, the CDR3 is TGCAGTGCTAGAGATCGGGTGCACTCTGGGGCCAACGTCCTGACTTTC.

This chain connects TRBV6-2 or TRBV6-3 to TRBJ1-2; D is uncertain. The V end lost 8 bases, the J end lost 4 bases, and 11 bases lay between the germline ends. CDR1 MNHEY and CDR2 SVGEGT come from the germline V gene. CDR3 length: 12 amino acids. CDR3 amino acids: CASGTILYGYTF. CDR3 in DNA: TGTGCCAGCGGTACCATCCTCTATGGCTACACCTTC.

This clonotype was seen ten or more times. The V and J genes are TRBV7-8 and TRBJ2-6; D not resolved. V dropped 0 bases and J dropped 0 bases, with 6 bases sitting between them. CDR1 and CDR2 (germline): SGHVS, FQNEAQ. The CDR3 contains 16 residues. CDR3 sequence (DNA): TGTGCCAGCAGCTTAGCGTCGTTCTCTGGGGCCAACGTCCTGACTTTC. Its protein product is CASSLASFSGANVLTF.

This clonotype was seen ten or more times. The V gene is TRBV12-3 or TRBV12-4, the J gene TRBJ1-1; 7 bases fit TRBD1. The V segment lost 9 bases and the J segment 9 bases; nucleotides outside the gene matches: 10. This CDR3 has 12 residues. CDR3 loop: CASRDRKSQAFF. CDR3 bases: TGTGCCAGTCGGGACAGAAAAAGTCAAGCTTTCTTT.

There are many counts of this clonotype. The chain links TRBV4-3 to TRBJ2-7; 7 bases are a match to TRBD2. V shed 2 bases, J shed 6 bases, and the junction held 7 bases outside the gene matches. This CDR3 comprises 14 residues. CDR1 and CDR2 from the germline V gene are LGHNA and YSLEER. The CDR3 spells CASSQLTSDGEQYF. The DNA for the CDR3 is TGCGCCAGCAGCCAACTCACTAGCGACGGCGAGCAGTACTTC.

V is TRBV19 and J is TRBJ1-1; the match to TRBD1 covers 9 bases. Per the germline V gene, CDR1 is LNHDA and CDR2 is SQIVND (reference sequence). Trimming at V came to 6 bases and at J to 6 bases, leaving 2 bases not matched to a gene. The CDR3 spans 12 residues. As DNA, the CDR3 is TGTGCCAGTAGGACAGGGGGGGCTGAAGCTTTCTTT. Translated: CASRTGGAEAFF.

This clonotype was recorded many times. The chain employs TRBV10-1 and TRBJ2-7; 7 nucleotides agree with TRBD1. Germline values: CDR1 WNHNN, CDR2 SYGVQD (reference sequence). There are 14 residues in the CDR3. V lost 4 bases to trimming and J lost 3 bases; unmatched junction nucleotides: 6. The CDR3 protein is CASSGTGRSYEQYF. Written as DNA, the CDR3 is TGCGCCAGCAGTGGGACAGGTCGTAGCTACGAGCAGTACTTC.

In this sample, this clonotype turned up many times. The chain links TRBV10-3 to TRBJ1-2, with 8 bases identical to TRBD1. Germline values: CDR1 ENHRY, CDR2 SYGVKD. CDR3 length equals 13 residues. With V trimmed by 5 bases and J by 4 bases, 3 bases remained unmatched. For the CDR3, the DNA is TGTGCCATCAGTACGGACAGGGTCTATGGCTACACCTTC. Its translation: CAISTDRVYGYTF.

This clonotype has only a few counts. V gene TRBV5-1 combines with J gene TRBJ2-2; TRBD2 is a possible D gene (5 bases). V lost 5 bases and J 4 bases, leaving 12 bases between the germline ends. Germline CDR1 SGHRS, CDR2 YFSETQ. The CDR3 has 14 amino acids. The CDR3: CASSGRGFTGELFF. CDR3 sequence (DNA): TGCGCCAGCAGTGGTCGGGGTTTCACCGGGGAGCTGTTTTTT.

Worth noting for this clonotype: Since a much larger clone is just one base distant, this may be a read error. The chain couples TRBV20-1 to TRBJ1-1, with D unclear. V was clipped by 5 bases and J by 6 bases, with 19 bases between them. Germline V lookup: CDR1 DFQATT, CDR2 SNEGSKA (reference sequence). The CDR3 loop spans 14 amino acids. CDR3 region: CSAPRLGNGAEAFF. In DNA, the CDR3 is TGCAGTGCTCCCCGTCTTGGGAACGGGGCTGAAGCTTTCTTT.

This clonotype was seen ten or more times. The CDR3 DNA sequence: TGCAGTGCTAGACCGACTAGTTTCTACGAGCAGTACTTC. It is translated as CSARPTSFYEQYF. V is TRBV20-1 and J is TRBJ2-7; weak D call: TRBD2 (6 bases). Trimming removed 2 bases at V and 3 bases at J, with 11 bases between. This CDR3 is built from 13 residues. In germline, CDR1 is DFQATT, CDR2 SNEGSKA (reference sequence).

This clonotype was observed at least ten times. The chain couples TRBV19 to TRBJ1-1, with D possibly being TRBD1 (5 bases). The CDR3 contains 14 residues. V lost 10 bases and J 5 bases, leaving 20 bases between the germline ends. Germline CDR1 reads LNHDA; CDR2 reads SQIVND (reference sequence). The DNA for the CDR3 is TGTGCCAATGCCCACGGGACCCGGATTACTGAAGCTTTCTTT. Translation: CANAHGTRITEAFF.

The DNA for the CDR3 is TGTGCCTGGAGCAACAACGGGATTAGGACTAGCGGGAACCAAATTTTCTACGAGCAGTACTTC. Its protein product is CAWSNNGIRTSGNQIFYEQYF. This sequence joins TRBV30 and TRBJ2-7, with 12 bases identical to TRBD2. CDR1 and CDR2 (germline): GTSNPN, SVGIG (reference sequence). Losses at the gene ends were 3 bases for V and 3 bases for J; bases not matched to a gene: 24. There are 21 residues in the CDR3.

This clonotype appeared many times. The chain combines TRBV18 with TRBJ1-6; D ambiguous. Trimming pared 3 bases from V and 2 bases from J, leaving 11 bases between. This CDR3 is built from 16 residues. Germline loops: CDR1 KGHSH, CDR2 LQKENI. The CDR3 spells CASSPSGSPYNSPLHF. CDR3 sequence (DNA): TGTGCCAGCTCACCTTCCGGGAGCCCCTATAATTCACCCCTCCACTTT.

The chain carries TRBV6-1 and TRBJ2-2; D call uncertain. V was trimmed by 7 bases and J by 1 base, leaving 7 bases between them. Germline values: CDR1 MNHNS, CDR2 SASEGT. This CDR3 has 13 residues. The CDR3: CASIPGNTGELFF. Here the CDR3 DNA reads TGTGCCAGCATACCAGGGAACACCGGGGAGCTGTTTTTT.

The chain employs TRBV28 and TRBJ1-2; D gene ambiguous. This CDR3 is built from 11 residues. V lost 8 bases and J 7 bases, leaving 11 bases between the germline ends. CDR1 is MDHEN and CDR2 is SYDVKM in the germline V gene. The DNA for the CDR3 is TGTGCCAGCGGGAATCTCGGTGGCTACACCTTC. Amino acid sequence: CASGNLGGYTF.

This clonotype was counted at least ten times. A read error may produce the germline difference seen at one junction end. The chain uses TRBV27 and TRBJ2-5; 11 nucleotides align to TRBD1. Germline V gene sequence: CDR1 MNHEY, CDR2 SMNVEV (reference sequence). This CDR3 is 15 amino acids long. CDR3 nucleotide sequence: TGTACCAGCAGTCCGTGGACAGGGGGCGAGGAGACCCAGTACTTC. Amino acid sequence: CTSSPWTGGEETQYF.

The CDR3 coding sequence is TGCAGTGCTAGCGGAGGTTCCCGGGGGGAGCTGTTTTTT. Translation: CSASGGSRGELFF. The V and J genes are TRBV20-1 and TRBJ2-2; a possible D gene is TRBD2 (5 bases). The CDR3 consists of 13 residues. V gave up 3 bases and J gave up 8 bases, with 13 bases separating them. Germline assignment: CDR1 DFQATT and CDR2 SNEGSKA (reference sequence).

This clonotype came up many times. V gene TRBV6-5 combines with J gene TRBJ2-5, with 14 nucleotides matching TRBD2. CDR3 length equals 15 residues. CDR1 and CDR2 (germline): MNHEY, SVGAGI. Trimming removed 6 bases from V and 5 bases from J; junction bases left unmatched: 5. The chain's CDR3 is CASSGLAGGGETQYF. Written as DNA, the CDR3 is TGTGCCAGCAGCGGACTAGCGGGGGGTGGGGAGACCCAGTACTTC.

This clonotype was recorded many times. The chain joins TRBV12-3 or TRBV12-4 to TRBJ2-2; maybe TRBD1 (5 bases). V was pared by 6 bases and J by 7 bases, with 15 bases between. The CDR3 is 14 residues long. The CDR3 DNA is TGTGCCAGCAGCGTCCCCCTTAGGGGCGGGGAGCTGTTTTTT. Translated, it gives CASSVPLRGGELFF.

The chain employs TRBV12-3 or TRBV12-4 and TRBJ2-7, with D possibly being TRBD1 (5 bases). Trimming stripped 7 bases from V and 4 bases from J, with 20 bases between. This CDR3 is built from 15 residues. Written as DNA, the CDR3 is TGTGCCAGCACCTCATTTAATCAGGGAAATTACGAGCAGTACTTC. It encodes CASTSFNQGNYEQYF.

Details on this clonotype: This may be a read error: a much more frequent sequence differs by one nucleotide. The V call is TRBV20-1, the J call TRBJ1-1; D remains unclear. This CDR3 is 13 amino acids long. CDR1 and CDR2 (germline): DFQATT, SNEGSKA (reference sequence). Trimming cost V 1 base and J 1 base, with 7 bases left between them. This CDR3 reads CSARGPANTEAFF. The CDR3 region has the DNA TGCAGTGCTAGAGGCCCCGCGAACACTGAAGCTTTCTTT.

This clonotype has at least ten counts. The chain joins TRBV19 to TRBJ1-4, with no clear D. The CDR3 loop spans 14 amino acids. V lost 11 bases, J lost 0 bases, and 13 bases lay in between. The germline V gene has CDR1 LNHDA and CDR2 SQIVND (reference sequence). CDR3 nucleotide sequence: TGTGCCTCGACCCAAGGTGCAACTAATGAAAAACTGTTTTTT. Translation gives CASTQGATNEKLFF.